The rows below give T cell receptor beta chains drawn from one sample of a study of OX40 agonist ivuxolimab in advanced cancers. Sequencing used immunoSEQ multiplex PCR; TCRdb keeps in-frame clones, though not all of them. This sample has about 94,000 clones, with around 87% found just once. This material consisted of CD4+ or CD8+ T cells sorted from blood, taken in a trial of the OX40 agonist ivuxolimab. These receptors all come from an adult with an advanced solid tumor such as melanoma, head and neck, liver or kidney cancer. CDR3s include the opening cysteine and the closing phenylalanine or tryptophan. D genes are given only for firm matches. Size tells how often a clone was seen (once, few, many) or the class of an expanded clone, and some rows leave it out.

CDR3nt	CDR3aa	d_gene	abundance	v_gene	j_gene
TGTGCCAGCAGTATTAGCGGCGGCACCGGGGAGCTGTTTTTT	CASSISGGTGELFF	NA	NA	TRBV6-6	TRBJ2-2
TGCGCCAGCAGTACTACAGGGGATAGTGGCTACACCTTC	CASSTTGDSGYTF	TRBD1	once	TRBV10-2	TRBJ1-2
TGTGCCTGGACCGGGGGGACTAGGTACACCTTC	CAWTGGTRYTF	NA	NA	TRBV30	TRBJ1-2
TGTGCCAGCAGTGAAGCTTGGGGGGACTATGGCTACACCTTC	CASSEAWGDYGYTF	NA	NA	TRBV6-1	TRBJ1-2
TGCAGCGTCCGAATTTCTAGGGGGAACACTGAAGCTTTCTTT	CSVRISRGNTEAFF	NA	few	TRBV29-1	TRBJ1-1
TGTGCCAGCAGTTTTAGCCCCGTCGCCTACAATGAGCAGTTCTTC	CASSFSPVAYNEQFF	NA	NA	TRBV27	TRBJ2-1
TGTGCCAGCAGTCTACAGGAAAACTACTATGGCTACACCTTC	CASSLQENYYGYTF	NA	NA	TRBV6-5	TRBJ1-2
TGTGCCAGCAGCGTTGGTAGTGGGACTAGCGGGAGACAAGAGACCCAGTACTTC	CASSVGSGTSGRQETQYF	TRBD2	NA	TRBV9	TRBJ2-5
TGCGCCAGCAGCTTCGGGCTTGGGGAATACGGTGGCTACACCTTC	CASSFGLGEYGGYTF	NA	NA	TRBV5-1	TRBJ1-2
TGTGCCAGCAGAGCACGACAGGGACAGGTAGAGACCCAGTACTTC	CASRARQGQVETQYF	TRBD1	few	TRBV6-5	TRBJ2-5
TGTGCCAGCAGTTTACAGGATTCACCCCTCCACTTT	CASSLQDSPLHF	NA	NA	TRBV6-1	TRBJ1-6
TGTGCCAGCAGTGATGGGGACGGGAGGGTTAACGAGCAGTACTTC	CASSDGDGRVNEQYF	TRBD2	few	TRBV25-1	TRBJ2-7
TGTGCCAGCAGTGAAAGGAGGACCGAGGGCCGGGAGCTGTTTTTT	CASSERRTEGRELFF	NA	few	TRBV2	TRBJ2-2
TGCGCCAGCAGTGATCCCTTGGACAGGGGGTCAGCGGAAGCTTTCTTT	CASSDPLDRGSAEAFF	TRBD1	NA	TRBV10-1	TRBJ1-1
TGCGCCAGCAGCTCCCTTGGACGGGGCGTCCGATCCTACAATGAGCAGTTCTTC	CASSSLGRGVRSYNEQFF	NA	NA	TRBV5-1	TRBJ2-1
TGTGCCAGCTCACCAAATATAGGCCACAACATGAACACTGAAGCTTTCTTT	CASSPNIGHNMNTEAFF	NA	once	TRBV18	TRBJ1-1
TGCGCCAGCAGCTTGTCGTCAGGGAACACTGAAGCTTTCTTT	CASSLSSGNTEAFF	NA	NA	TRBV5-1	TRBJ1-1
TGTGCCAGCAGCATAAACGCGGGCAGCGGGGGCAATCAGCCCCAGCATTTT	CASSINAGSGGNQPQHF	NA	NA	TRBV21-1	TRBJ1-5
TGTGCCAGCAGTTTATCATCCCGGCCCAATCTCGAGACCCAGTACTTC	CASSLSSRPNLETQYF	NA	NA	TRBV27	TRBJ2-5
TGTGCCAGCAGCCCGGACAGGGGTCAGCCCCAGCATTTT	CASSPDRGQPQHF	TRBD1	NA	TRBV11-2	TRBJ1-5
TGTGCCAGCACCTACGATCAGACTAATGAAAAACTGTTTTTT	CASTYDQTNEKLFF	NA	NA	TRBV9	TRBJ1-4
TGTGCCAGCAGTGACCCGGGGGGGCCAGAGACCCAGTACTTC	CASSDPGGPETQYF	TRBD2	NA	TRBV2	TRBJ2-5
TGCGCCAGCAGCCAAGAGGGCAGGGGGGGTGAGCAGTACTTC	CASSQEGRGGEQYF	NA	NA	TRBV4-3	TRBJ2-7
TGTGCCACCACGACCAACACAGATACGCAGTATTTT	CATTTNTDTQYF	NA	NA	TRBV10-3	TRBJ2-3
TGTGCCAGCAGCGTAGAGTCAGTCCAAGAGACCCAGTACTTC	CASSVESVQETQYF	NA	NA	TRBV9	TRBJ2-5
TGTGCCAGCAGCTTCGGTTCACCCCTCCACTTT	CASSFGSPLHF	NA	few	TRBV7-2	TRBJ1-6
TGTGCCAGCACTTCGACAGGGTGGAATTCACCCCTCCACTTT	CASTSTGWNSPLHF	TRBD1	few	TRBV6-1	TRBJ1-6